This T cell receptor (beta chain) was found in a study of OX40 agonist ivuxolimab in advanced cancers. Data came from immunoSEQ multiplex PCR; TCRdb stores just in-frame clones and leaves some out. The profile shows fewer than 75,000 clones, 87% of them singletons. Source: CD4+ or CD8+ T cells sorted from blood, taken in a trial of the OX40 agonist ivuxolimab. This receptor was obtained from an adult with an advanced solid tumor such as melanoma, head and neck, liver or kidney cancer.

The CDR3 DNA is TGTGCCAGTAGCAACCAACAGGGCTACGAAAAACTGTTTTTT. This translates into CASSNQQGYEKLFF. V usage is TRBV19 and J usage is TRBJ1-4, with D tentatively TRBD1 (6 bases). This CDR3 comprises 14 residues. Trimming pared 6 bases from V and 8 bases from J, leaving 16 bases between. CDR1 LNHDA and CDR2 SQIVND come from the germline V gene (reference sequence).